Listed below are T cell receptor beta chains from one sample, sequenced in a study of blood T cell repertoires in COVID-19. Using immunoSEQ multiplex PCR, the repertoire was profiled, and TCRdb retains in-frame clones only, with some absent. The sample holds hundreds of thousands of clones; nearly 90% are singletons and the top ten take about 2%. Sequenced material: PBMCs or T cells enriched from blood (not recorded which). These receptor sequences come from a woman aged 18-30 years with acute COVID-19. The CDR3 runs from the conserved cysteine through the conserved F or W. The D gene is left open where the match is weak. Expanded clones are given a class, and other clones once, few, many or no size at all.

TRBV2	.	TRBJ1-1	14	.	CASNPTVMNTEAFF	TGTGCCAGCAACCCGACAGTGATGAACACTGAAGCTTTCTTT
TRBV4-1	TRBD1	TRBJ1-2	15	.	CASSRGTGPTYGYTF	TGCGCCAGCAGCCGAGGGACAGGCCCAACCTATGGCTACACCTTC
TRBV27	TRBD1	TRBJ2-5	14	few	CASSGQARGETQYF	TGTGCCAGCAGTGGACAGGCCCGAGGAGAGACCCAGTACTTC
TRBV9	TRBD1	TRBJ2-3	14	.	CASSGQGSTDTQYF	TGTGCCAGCAGCGGACAGGGTAGCACAGATACGCAGTATTTT
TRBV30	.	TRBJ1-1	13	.	CAWSVYRHTEAFF	TGTGCCTGGAGTGTCTACAGACACACTGAAGCTTTCTTT
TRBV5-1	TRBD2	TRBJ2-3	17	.	CASYGLAGGLSTDTQYF	TGCGCCAGCTACGGACTAGCGGGGGGGCTTAGCACAGATACGCAGTATTTT
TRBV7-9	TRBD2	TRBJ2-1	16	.	CASSLLVGEAGGPAVF	TGTGCCAGCAGCTTACTCGTTGGGGAGGCGGGAGGCCCCGCTGTCTTC
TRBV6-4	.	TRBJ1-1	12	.	CASSDGGAVAFF	TGTGCCAGCAGTGACGGGGGGGCTGTAGCTTTCTTT
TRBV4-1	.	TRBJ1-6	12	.	CASSPVNSPLHF	TGCGCCAGCAGCCCGGTCAATTCACCCCTCCACTTT
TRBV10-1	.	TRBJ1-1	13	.	CASTVARDTEAFF	TGCGCCAGCACTGTTGCACGGGACACTGAAGCTTTCTTT
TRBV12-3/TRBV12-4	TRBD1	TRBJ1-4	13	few	CASRGTGNEKLFF	TGTGCCAGCAGAGGGACAGGGAATGAAAAACTGTTTTTT
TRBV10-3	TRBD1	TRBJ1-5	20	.	CAISEGGGQGVFGGNQPQHF	TGTGCCATCAGTGAGGGTGGGGGCCAGGGGGTTTTCGGCGGCAATCAGCCCCAGCATTTT
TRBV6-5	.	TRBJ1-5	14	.	CASRYRQGNQPQHF	TGTGCCAGCAGGTACAGACAGGGCAATCAGCCCCAGCATTTT
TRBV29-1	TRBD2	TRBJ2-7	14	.	CSVPGAGGPAEQYF	TGCAGCGTCCCTGGGGCGGGAGGACCGGCCGAGCAGTACTTC
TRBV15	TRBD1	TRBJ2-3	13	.	CATSPRGPDTQYF	TGTGCCACCAGCCCGAGGGGGCCAGATACGCAGTATTTT
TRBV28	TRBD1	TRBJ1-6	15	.	CASSPLGTGISPLHF	TGTGCCAGCAGTCCACTAGGGACAGGGATTTCACCCCTCCACTTT
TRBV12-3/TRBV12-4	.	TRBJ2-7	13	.	CASTRGVPYEQYF	TGTGCCAGCACCCGAGGAGTCCCCTACGAGCAGTACTTC
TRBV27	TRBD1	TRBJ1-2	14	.	CASSGSGTGNGYTF	TGTGCCAGCAGTGGATCCGGGACAGGGAATGGCTACACCTTC
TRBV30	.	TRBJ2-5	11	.	CARDFQETQYF	TGTGCTCGGGATTTCCAAGAGACCCAGTACTTC
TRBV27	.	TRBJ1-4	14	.	CASSLYYNGEKLFF	TGTGCCAGCAGTTTATACTACAATGGGGAAAAACTGTTTTTT
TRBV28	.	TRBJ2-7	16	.	CASNLIRGPHTYEQYF	TGTGCCAGCAACCTAATCCGGGGTCCCCATACCTACGAGCAGTACTTC
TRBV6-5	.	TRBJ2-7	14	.	CATTIQTGRYEQYF	TGTGCCACCACCATACAAACAGGGCGATACGAGCAGTACTTC
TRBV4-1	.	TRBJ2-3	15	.	CASSLLGSDTDTQYF	TGCGCCAGCAGCCTTCTCGGGAGCGACACAGATACGCAGTATTTT
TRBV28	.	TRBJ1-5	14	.	CASSFSGPNQPQHF	TGTGCCAGCAGTTTCTCAGGGCCCAATCAGCCCCAGCATTTT
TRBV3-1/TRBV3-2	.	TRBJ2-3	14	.	CASSRSSSDNTQYF	TGTGCCAGCAGCCGAAGTTCTAGCGACAATACGCAGTATTTT
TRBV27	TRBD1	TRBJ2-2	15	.	CASSFQQGSAGELFF	TGTGCCAGCAGTTTTCAACAGGGGTCCGCCGGGGAGCTGTTTTTT
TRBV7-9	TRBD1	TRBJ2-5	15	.	CASSFGQGTRETQYF	TGTGCCAGCAGCTTCGGACAGGGGACGAGAGAGACCCAGTACTTC
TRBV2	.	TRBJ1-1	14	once	CASRPIDGDTEAFF	TGTGCCAGCAGGCCAATAGACGGGGACACTGAAGCTTTCTTT
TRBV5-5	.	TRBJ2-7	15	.	CASSVARGWNYEQYF	TGTGCCAGCAGCGTGGCCCGGGGGTGGAACTACGAGCAGTACTTC
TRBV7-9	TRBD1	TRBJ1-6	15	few	CASSLLGQGYSPLHF	TGTGCCAGCAGCTTATTAGGACAGGGGTATTCACCCCTCCACTTT
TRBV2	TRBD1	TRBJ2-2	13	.	CASWTGITGELFF	TGTGCCAGTTGGACAGGGATCACCGGGGAGCTGTTTTTT
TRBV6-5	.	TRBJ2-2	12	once	CASGLSTGELFF	TGTGCCAGCGGGCTGTCCACCGGGGAGCTGTTTTTT
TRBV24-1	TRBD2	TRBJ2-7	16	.	CATSEATSGRSFKQYF	TGTGCCACCAGTGAGGCTACTAGCGGGAGGTCTTTTAAGCAGTACTTC
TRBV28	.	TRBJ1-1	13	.	CASSPGPPFGAFF	TGTGCCAGCAGCCCTGGGCCCCCGTTCGGAGCTTTCTTT
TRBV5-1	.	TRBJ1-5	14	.	CASSLAGGNQPQHF	TGCGCCAGCAGCTTGGCGGGTGGCAATCAGCCCCAGCATTTT